This T cell receptor (beta chain) appears in the sequencing data of a study of blood T cell repertoires in COVID-19. Looking at the study overall: The cDNA or gDNA used as material had been derived from T cells, B-cell-depleted T cells, or PBMCs.

This table comes from immunoSEQ multiplex PCR, and its TCRdb copy is limited to in-frame clones, with some not included. Seen here are approximately 140,000 clones, 80% to 90% observed once, and the top ten hold around 6.1%. Germline CDR1 SGHRS, CDR2 YFSETQ. The CDR3 covers 13 residues. Trimming shortened V by 5 bases and J by 8 bases, and 13 bases separated the two germline ends. This clonotype originated in an older man with acute or convalescent COVID-19. This rearrangement joins TRBV5-1 to TRBJ1-4; D is unresolved. Sample: peripheral blood. The CDR3 sequence is CASRNVGYEKLFF. The CDR3 DNA reads as TGCGCCAGCAGGAATGTGGGCTACGAAAAACTGTTTTTT.